The entry that follows covers one T cell receptor beta chain sequence. Its specificity is not known. The CDR3 has 15 amino acids. V dropped 5 bases and J dropped 3; count of bases not matched to a gene: 5. CDR1 is SGHNT, CDR2 YYREEE, per germline (reference sequence). This sample is drawn from a study of cytomegalovirus exposure and HLA in healthy donors. The wider study: Previous work identified roughly 120 million unique TCR beta sequences from roughly 170 million T cells.

13 Jbeta primers and 60 Vbeta primers were used for the PCR. The repertoire was sequenced with immunoSEQ multiplex PCR; TCRdb's copy has only in-frame clones and lacks some. The table shows some 150,000 clones, with over 60% occurring only once. Study-wide results and limits: With high specificity and sensitivity, the classifier reportedly diagnosed cytomegalovirus status. Most TCR sequences were uncommon, yet certain public TCRs appeared in many donors.

The sequenced sample was PBMCs. V and J are TRBV5-4 and TRBJ2-3; 11 nucleotides match TRBD1. This receptor was identified in a female donor in good health and CMV-seropositive. In DNA, the CDR3 is TGTGCCAGCAGGCTGGACAGGGGGCTAACAGATACGCAGTATTTT. Protein product: CASRLDRGLTDTQYF.